This is a list of T cell receptor beta chains from one sample in a study of blood T cells in healthy people across ages. TCRdb called the 5' RACE reads again in MiXCR, with one record for every CDR3 protein. The sample carries about 1,500,000 distinct CDR3 sequences, about 28% recorded once. The sample was blood. The receptors come from a woman in her 30s in good health. The CDR3 runs from the conserved cysteine through the conserved F or W. The order of the fields is J gene, D gene, clone size, V gene, CDR3 DNA, CDR3 protein. A D gene is named only where the DNA matches it firmly. Expanded clones get a size class; other rows say once, few or many, or leave the size out.

TRBJ2-7 NA many TRBV27 TGTGCCAGCAGTTTACTAGGGGGGGGCGAGCAGTACTTC CASSLLGGGEQYF
TRBJ2-7 TRBD2 NA TRBV30 TGTGCCTGGAGCGTAGCGGGAGTGAGGTCCTACGAGCAGTACTTC CAWSVAGVRSYEQYF
TRBJ1-1 NA once TRBV2 TGTGCCAGCAGGGCAACAGGGTCCTACACTGAAGCTTTCTTT CASRATGSYTEAFF
TRBJ2-3 NA few TRBV10-3 TGTGCCATCAGTGAAGCTGGAGTCGAGACAGATACGCAGTATTTT CAISEAGVETDTQYF
TRBJ2-7 TRBD2 NA TRBV20-1 TGCAGTGCTAGCGGGTTACTGATGACTAGCGGGGTTCCCTACGAGCAGTACTTC CSASGLLMTSGVPYEQYF
TRBJ2-6 TRBD2 few TRBV20-1 TGCAGTGCTAGAGAGGGGACTACTGGGGCCAACGTCCTGACTTTC CSAREGTTGANVLTF
TRBJ2-3 NA NA TRBV20-1 TGCAGTGCTCCAGGGCACTCCGTGACCACAGATACGCAGTATTTT CSAPGHSVTTDTQYF
TRBJ1-6 NA NA TRBV15 TGTGCCACCAGCGTACGCGGGGATTCACCCCTCCACTTT CATSVRGDSPLHF
TRBJ1-5 NA few TRBV6-4 TGTGCCAGCAGTGAACAGCACAATCAGCCCCAGCATTTT CASSEQHNQPQHF
TRBJ2-1 NA NA TRBV11-2 TGTGCCAGCAGCTTAGCCCGAAGCGGAACAAGCGTGGGCAATGAGCAGTTCTTC CASSLARSGTSVGNEQFF
TRBJ1-1 TRBD1 NA TRBV20-1 TGCAGTGCAAGGAGGACAGGGGTATGGGGGCATGAGGACACTGAAGCTTTCTTT CSARRTGVWGHEDTEAFF
TRBJ2-1 NA many TRBV12-3/TRBV12-4 TGTGCCAGCAGCCCAGCAGGGTTACGTTTCAATGAGCAGTTCTTC CASSPAGLRFNEQFF
TRBJ1-1 NA NA TRBV19 TGTGCCAGTAGGAGATCCAACATGAACACTGAAGCTTTCTTT CASRRSNMNTEAFF
TRBJ2-6 TRBD1 few TRBV24-1 TGTGCCGTTACAGGGGGAAGAGGGGCCAACGTCCTGACTTTC CAVTGGRGANVLTF
TRBJ2-1 TRBD2 NA TRBV5-6 TGTGCCAGCAGCAATAGCGGGGAATTCTACAATGAGCAGGTCTTC CASSNSGEFYNEQVF
TRBJ2-4 NA NA TRBV12-3/TRBV12-4 TGTGCCAGCAGAGGACGGTTGGGCATTCAGTACTTC CASRGRLGIQYF
TRBJ2-7 NA many TRBV5-1 TGCGCCAGCAGACCAATAGGGTCCTCTTCGTACGAGCAGTACTTC CASRPIGSSSYEQYF
TRBJ2-6 TRBD1 NA TRBV6-1 TGTGCCAGCATCGGGAACCCGGGACAGGGTAACCCTGGGGCCAACGTCCTGACTTTC CASIGNPGQGNPGANVLTF
TRBJ1-2 TRBD1 many TRBV6-6 TGTGCCAGCATTCCGGGACAGGGCTATGGCTACACCTTC CASIPGQGYGYTF
TRBJ2-7 NA few TRBV20-1 TGCAGTGCTAGTGAGGGGGATATCCGCTCCTACGAGCAGTACTTC CSASEGDIRSYEQYF
TRBJ2-5 NA many TRBV12-3/TRBV12-4 TGTGCCAGCAGTTCGCGCGGGACCCAAGAGACCCAGTACTTC CASSSRGTQETQYF
TRBJ2-1 TRBD2 NA TRBV19 TGTGCCAGTAGTATTAGGACTAGCGGGTTTACAAGGAATGAGCAGTTCTTC CASSIRTSGFTRNEQFF
TRBJ2-3 NA few TRBV5-1 TGCGCCAGCAGCTTGGACAGGGCCCGCACAGATACGCAGTATTTT CASSLDRARTDTQYF
TRBJ2-1 NA NA TRBV16 TGTGCCAGCAACCAGTTTGGAGGGCGAATGTCCTACAATGAGCAGTTCTTC CASNQFGGRMSYNEQFF
TRBJ2-5 TRBD2 few TRBV2 TGTGCCAGCAAACCGCCGGGGGGTGCGCGTCACCAAGAGACCCAGTACTTC CASKPPGGARHQETQYF
TRBJ2-2 TRBD2 NA TRBV12-3/TRBV12-4 TGTGCCAGCAGGGGGACTAGCGGGATGAACACCGGGGAGCTGTTTTTT CASRGTSGMNTGELFF
TRBJ1-4 NA few TRBV6-5 TGTGCCAGCAGTGAAGACGGGGAAAAACTGTTTTTT CASSEDGEKLFF
TRBJ1-2 NA many TRBV5-1 TGCGCCAGCTCCACCACTGTAGGGGACTATGGCTACACCTTC CASSTTVGDYGYTF
TRBJ2-1 NA many TRBV20-1 TGCAGTGCAAGAAGAACTAATGAGCAGTTCTTC CSARRTNEQFF
TRBJ1-2 NA few TRBV10-3 TGTGCCATCAGTGAGGGGGAAAACTATGGCTACACCTTC CAISEGENYGYTF
TRBJ1-4 NA NA TRBV4-1 TGCGCCAGCAGCCAAGCCAGGGAAAGAGCTAATGAAAAACTGTTTTTT CASSQARERANEKLFF
TRBJ2-7 TRBD2 once TRBV7-2 TGTGCCAGCAGCTTAGCGCAGGTAGCGGGGCTAGGAGCCTACGAGCAGTACTTC CASSLAQVAGLGAYEQYF
TRBJ2-3 NA many TRBV5-1 TGCGCCAGCAGCTTAGGGAGCCCAGATACGCAGTATTTT CASSLGSPDTQYF
TRBJ2-1 NA many TRBV29-1 TGCAGCGTCGGCCGAGACTCGTACAATGAGCAGTTCTTC CSVGRDSYNEQFF
TRBJ2-1 NA NA TRBV20-1 TGCAGTGCTAGCGAGCTCTGGGGAGAGCAGTTCTTC CSASELWGEQFF
TRBJ1-5 TRBD1 few TRBV12-3/TRBV12-4 TGTGCCAGCAGTTCCCCCCAGGGGGCTGGCAATCAGCCCCAGCATTTT CASSSPQGAGNQPQHF
TRBJ2-3 TRBD2 NA TRBV5-3 TGTGCCAGCAGCCCGGCGGGGGACTATAGCACAGATACGCAGTATTTT CASSPAGDYSTDTQYF
TRBJ2-7 NA many TRBV20-1 TGCAGTGCTATATCCCCGGGGATGGGATACGAGCAGTACTTC CSAISPGMGYEQYF
TRBJ2-3 NA few TRBV7-9 TGTGCCAGCACCTTGTTCGGGATACAGGGTCCCACAGATACGCAGTATTTT CASTLFGIQGPTDTQYF
TRBJ1-1 TRBD1 NA TRBV20-1 TGCAGTGCTAGATACGGACAGGGGAACACTGAAGCTTTCTTT CSARYGQGNTEAFF
TRBJ2-7 NA many TRBV7-8 TGTGCCAGCAGCTCCTGGACAGTCTCCTACGAGCAGTACTTC CASSSWTVSYEQYF
TRBJ2-7 NA many TRBV20-1 TGCAGTGCTAGCGGGAGTGGAGAGCAGTACTTC CSASGSGEQYF
TRBJ1-4 NA few TRBV5-1 TGCGCCAGCAGCTTGGAGGGAAGGGGAACTAATGAAAAACTGTTTTTT CASSLEGRGTNEKLFF
TRBJ2-1 TRBD2 few TRBV6-2/TRBV6-3 TGTGCCAGCAGGACTAGCGGGGGTTTGGGCGAGCAGTTCTTC CASRTSGGLGEQFF
TRBJ2-5 TRBD1 many TRBV6-6 TGTGCCAGCAGTCACCCTCCGGGACAGGGGTTAGAGACCCAGTACTTC CASSHPPGQGLETQYF
TRBJ2-1 NA many TRBV7-8 TGTGCCAGCAGCTCGCCGGACAGTTATAGCTCCTACAATGAGCAGTTCTTC CASSSPDSYSSYNEQFF